This T cell receptor beta chain was recovered during a study of Graves' ophthalmopathy and Graves' hyperthyroidism. Study information: In this cohort's terms, stable hyperthyroidism meant no ophthalmopathy by 18 months of follow-up.

Details on this clonotype: The antigen remains unidentified.

Amplified material comprised TCR beta CDR3 regions derived from RNA transcripts. Amplification began with first-round RT-PCR using HTBI primers, then second-round multiplex PCR was performed. TCRdb redid the calling of the multiplex PCR reads with MiXCR, one entry per CDR3 protein. In the table there are approximately 1.2 million distinct CDR3 sequences, about 40% of which are singletons. CDR1 is MGHDK, CDR2 SYGVNS, per germline. The V gene lost 8 bases and the J gene lost 6 bases, with 19 bases spanning the gap. The length of the CDR3 is 14 residues. Ineligible for inclusion were patients with other autoimmune diseases, uncontrolled infections, pregnancy or lactation. Overall study results and limits: Blood contained most expanded thyroid clonotypes exceeding 0.001 frequency. Progression of ophthalmopathy was predicted by the model with about 66% sensitivity and 72% to 85% specificity.

The chain recombines TRBV25-1 with TRBJ1-1; D might be TRBD1 (5 bases). This clonotype was sampled from an adult man with Graves' hyperthyroidism. The sample consisted of peripheral blood or thyroid tissue (not recorded which). For the CDR3, the DNA is TGTGCCAGCTTAGATCTTGGGGGAACCGCTGAAGCTTTCTTT. Protein sequence: CASLDLGGTAEAFF.